This is a list of T cell receptor beta chains from one sample in a study of blood T cell repertoires in COVID-19. Measured with immunoSEQ multiplex PCR; TCRdb has only the in-frame clones, and not every one. Of approximately 75,000 clones in the sample, about 79% were seen once. The sample taken for sequencing was peripheral blood. The source is a woman between 45 and 60 years old with acute or convalescent COVID-19. Both conserved end residues are part of each CDR3.

V: TRBV5-6; CDR3: CASSFGGIYNEQFF
V: TRBV7-2; CDR3: CASSSTAGYTQYF
V: TRBV6-5; CDR3: CASSYAGLPAEQYF
V: TRBV30; CDR3: CAWSVRPGGTYNEQFF
V: TRBV7-3; CDR3: CASSKTGGYEQYF
V: TRBV10-2; CDR3: CASSPGTLTYNEQFF
V: TRBV27; CDR3: CASSFARTYNEQFF
V: TRBV18; CDR3: CASSPLVLPGTEAFF
V: TRBV5-4; CDR3: CASSLGGRDNSPLHF
V: TRBV7-9; CDR3: CASSPGTSGRDEQYF
V: TRBV2; CDR3: CASSDPLTGAIYNEQFF
V: TRBV11-3; CDR3: CASSTGVAVGETQYF
V: TRBV7-2; CDR3: CASSFYRGSYEQYF
V: TRBV2; CDR3: CASGPRGRGPFF
V: TRBV3-1/TRBV3-2; CDR3: CASSPRGFGELFF
V: TRBV27; CDR3: CASSLRGRGQPQHF
V: TRBV9; CDR3: CASSAQQGALDRTSTDTQYF
V: TRBV4-3; CDR3: CASSQEWEPGTDTQYF
V: TRBV28; CDR3: CASSFRGGGYEQYF
V: TRBV4-2; CDR3: CASSRSMGLSNEQYF
V: TRBV6-6; CDR3: CASSSTGTIETQYF
V: TRBV6-5; CDR3: CASSADRAASYTF
V: TRBV2; CDR3: CASGFLAGVGGANVLTF
V: TRBV7-2; CDR3: CASSRGGQYNEQFF
V: TRBV28; CDR3: CATYRDRKVFF
V: TRBV27; CDR3: CASSLSGGPHYEQYF
V: TRBV12-3/TRBV12-4; CDR3: CASRLTNTGELFF
V: TRBV5-1; CDR3: CASSTQVLGNEQFF
V: TRBV7-2; CDR3: CASSTGQGEETQYF
V: TRBV19; CDR3: CASSPDLGNEQFF
V: TRBV19; CDR3: CASSPLGGRSYGYTF
V: TRBV5-4; CDR3: CASSLGGQVGSSYEQYF
V: TRBV28; CDR3: CASSLFFRGQGYGYTF
V: TRBV30; CDR3: CAWSRLISETQYF
V: TRBV19; CDR3: CASRGSYNEQFF
V: TRBV30; CDR3: CAWSAEKLFF
V: TRBV9; CDR3: CASSPTGSGNTIYF
V: TRBV30; CDR3: CAWSFRGGHEQFF
V: TRBV19; CDR3: CASSFGTGAGQPQHF
V: TRBV9; CDR3: CASSLPGTGANVLTF
V: TRBV7-9; CDR3: CASSLSGLAGGHTQYF